This entry lists 3 T cell receptor beta chains sequenced from one sample in a study of cytomegalovirus exposure and HLA in healthy donors. PCR was performed using 60 Vbeta and 13 Jbeta primers. Assay: immunoSEQ multiplex PCR; the TCRdb copy retains only in-frame clones and omits some. The sample records 40,000 to 55,000 clones, around 69% being singletons. Material: PBMCs. These receptors were taken from a woman younger than 45 in good health and CMV-seronegative.

This clone appeared once. J is TRBJ2-7 and V is TRBV4-1; 10 bases agree with TRBD2. The germline CDR1 and CDR2 sequences are MGHRA and YSYEKL. CDR3 length: 19 amino acids. After removal of 0 bases from V and 3 bases from J, the junction contained 14 bases not matched to a gene. This CDR3 reads CASSQELASGSLGNYEQYF. As DNA, the CDR3 is TGCGCCAGCAGCCAAGAACTGGCTAGCGGGAGTCTGGGGAACTACGAGCAGTACTTC.

This chain joins TRBV7-9 and TRBJ1-2; a weak D match, TRBD1 (5 bases). Germline CDR1 SEHNR, CDR2 FQNEAQ (reference sequence). Between the trimmed V and J ends, which lost 1 base and 6 bases, there was a span of 12 bases. The CDR3 loop spans 14 amino acids. The DNA for the CDR3 is TGTGCCAGCAGCTTAGTTGGGGACTTAGATGGCTACACCTTC. Its protein product is CASSLVGDLDGYTF.

This clone came up once. The chain employs TRBV6-5 and TRBJ1-6, with TRBD1 matching 9 bases. CDR1 and CDR2 from the germline V gene are MNHEY and SVGAGI. There are 15 residues in the CDR3. Unmatched junction bases numbered 8, after V lost 6 bases and J lost 8 bases. The CDR3 sequence: CASRQIQGADSPLHF. The CDR3 bases are TGTGCCAGCAGACAGATACAGGGGGCAGATTCACCCCTCCACTTT.